A single sample gave rise to the 19 T cell receptor beta chains below, sequenced in a study of tumor-infiltrating lymphocytes in localized non-small cell lung cancer. The protocol was immunoSEQ multiplex PCR, while the TCRdb copy is restricted to in-frame clones and leaves out a portion. The table records some 30,000 clones, 80% to 90% of them present only once. Sample: lung tumor tissue. The receptor set was obtained from a human donor with non-small cell lung cancer.

The chain carries TRBV30 and TRBJ2-5; TRBD2 matches at 13 bases. CDR3 length: 16 amino acids. From germline, CDR1 is GTSNPN and CDR2 SVGIG (reference sequence). Losses at the gene ends were 1 base for V and 2 bases for J; bases not matched to a gene: 4. In DNA form, the CDR3 reads TGTGCCTGGAGTGCACCGGGACTAGCGGGACAAGAGACCCAGTACTTC. Residues: CAWSAPGLAGQETQYF.

J is TRBJ2-7 and V is TRBV6-1; D remains unclear. CDR1 and CDR2 (germline): MNHNS, SASEGT. Trimming shortened V by 1 base and J by 1 base, and 8 bases separated the two germline ends. This CDR3 spans 14 amino acids. CDR3 DNA sequence: TGTGCCAGCAGTGAAGGGGTTTGGTCCTACGAGCAGTACTTC. Protein product: CASSEGVWSYEQYF.

This clone was counted once. The chain couples TRBV7-8 to TRBJ1-5, with 8 bases that match TRBD1. The germline V gene has CDR1 SGHVS and CDR2 FQNEAQ. Trimming took 5 bases from V and 6 from J; bases not matched to a gene: 9. The CDR3 has 15 residues. Here the CDR3 DNA reads TGTGCCAGCAGCCCCCAAGGACAGGGAGGTCAGCCCCAGCATTTT. This translates into CASSPQGQGGQPQHF.

The chain has TRBV29-1 and TRBJ2-1; D might be TRBD1 or TRBD2, each matching 5 bases. The CDR3 loop spans 15 amino acids. CDR1 and CDR2 (germline): SQVTM, ANQGSEA. Trimming left V 3 bases short and J 3 bases short, with 15 bases between. The CDR3 region is CSVEGTGRNYNEQFF. CDR3 DNA: TGCAGCGTTGAGGGGACGGGACGGAACTACAATGAGCAGTTCTTC.

A single count supports this clone. The V gene is TRBV7-2, the J gene TRBJ2-1; weak D call: TRBD2 (6 bases). Germline CDR1 reads SGHTA; CDR2 reads FQGNSA. The CDR3 has 14 residues. Trimming took 8 bases from V and 4 from J, leaving 15 bases between them. The CDR3 bases are TGTGCCAGCGTTCAGGGAGGAGGATACAATGAGCAGTTCTTC. Protein product: CASVQGGGYNEQFF.

This rearrangement joins TRBV4-1 to TRBJ2-7; D might be TRBD2 (6 bases). The CDR3 runs to 17 residues. Germline-derived CDR1 and CDR2 are MGHRA and YSYEKL. V lost 3 bases and J lost 6, with 24 bases in between. The CDR3 nucleotides read TGCGCCAGCAGCCAGCCGTGGGCGTCGGGGGAGGCCGGCGAGCAGTACTTC. This sequence encodes CASSQPWASGEAGEQYF.

V usage is TRBV5-6 and J usage is TRBJ2-3; D possibly uses TRBD1 or TRBD2 (5 bases each). This CDR3 has 16 residues. Trimming took off 3 bases at V and 2 bases at J, with 16 bases between the two ends. CDR1 SGHDT and CDR2 YYEEEE come from the germline V gene. The CDR3 here is CASSSLAGAYTDTQYF. CDR3 DNA: TGTGCCAGCAGCTCCCTAGCCGGGGCCTACACAGATACGCAGTATTTT.

This clone occurred once. This rearrangement joins TRBV29-1 to TRBJ2-2, with 7 bases identical to TRBD1. In germline, CDR1 is SQVTM, CDR2 ANQGSEA. The J segment lost 3 bases and the V segment lost 3 bases, leaving 4 bases of the junction unmatched. The CDR3 totals 14 residues. The CDR3 reads CSVDTGTDTGELFF. As DNA, the CDR3 is TGCAGCGTTGATACCGGGACAGACACCGGGGAGCTGTTTTTT.

V is TRBV11-2 and J is TRBJ2-1, with D maybe TRBD1 (6 bases). V shed 3 bases and J shed 0 bases, with 12 bases lying between them. The germline gives CDR1 SGHAT, CDR2 FQNNGV. The CDR3 has 16 residues. CDR3 coding DNA: TGTGCCAGCAGCTTTGGGGGCGCGAGCTCCTACAATGAGCAGTTCTTC. Its protein product is CASSFGGASSYNEQFF.

V gene TRBV10-3 combines with J gene TRBJ2-5, with TRBD2 matching 9 bases. After removal of 11 bases from V and 5 bases from J, the junction contained 12 bases not matched to a gene. The CDR3 extends over 14 amino acids. The germline CDR1 and CDR2 sequences are ENHRY and SYGVKD. The CDR3: CAVSGGRDSETQYF. The CDR3 bases are TGTGCCGTTAGCGGGGGCCGGGATTCGGAGACCCAGTACTTC.

The chain joins TRBV11-1 to TRBJ2-5; possibly TRBD2 for D (5 bases). V was pared by 3 bases and J by 4 bases, with 15 bases between. Germline V gene sequence: CDR1 SGHAT, CDR2 FQDESV (reference sequence). The CDR3 consists of 15 residues. For the CDR3, the DNA is TGTGCCAGCAGCTTCATTACGGGGTCGGGAGAGACCCAGTACTTC. It specifies CASSFITGSGETQYF.

This clone was detected once. Here the CDR3 DNA reads TGTGCCTGGAGTGCCTCTTGGGGGCAAGGGATGAACACTGAAGCTTTCTTT. Amino acids: CAWSASWGQGMNTEAFF. V and J are TRBV30 and TRBJ1-1; a possible D gene is TRBD1 (6 bases). This CDR3 comprises 17 residues. Germline lookup yields CDR1 GTSNPN and CDR2 SVGIG (reference sequence). Trimming left V 1 base short and J 0 bases short, with 18 bases between.

The gene calls are TRBV29-1 and TRBJ2-1; 7 nucleotides align to TRBD1. The CDR3 spans 13 residues. The V segment lost 0 bases and the J segment 8 bases; nucleotides outside the gene matches: 4. CDR1 is SQVTM, CDR2 ANQGSEA, per germline. CDR3 sequence: CSVEDLQGYEQFF. The CDR3 DNA reads as TGCAGCGTTGAAGACCTACAGGGGTATGAGCAGTTCTTC.

The chain joins TRBV6-5 to TRBJ1-6, with D unclear. The germline gives CDR1 MNHEY, CDR2 SVGAGI. The V gene lost 6 bases and the J gene lost 4 bases, with 13 bases spanning the gap. This CDR3 is built from 15 residues. CDR3 residues: CASSAAQWYNSPLHF. The CDR3 region has the DNA TGTGCCAGCAGCGCCGCACAGTGGTATAATTCACCCCTCCACTTT.

V and J are TRBV2 and TRBJ1-1; no reliable D call. V lost 11 bases and J 1 base, leaving 8 bases between the germline ends. This CDR3 is built from 11 residues. Germline V gene data show CDR1 as SNHLY and CDR2 as FYNNEI. The CDR3 DNA reads as TGTGCCTGTGGGAGGAACACTGAAGCTTTCTTT. It specifies CACGRNTEAFF.

This clone turned up a few times. This sequence joins TRBV7-8 and TRBJ1-1; D gene ambiguous. V was pared by 1 base and J by 11 bases, with 14 bases between. Looked up from germline, CDR1 is SGHVS and CDR2 is FQNEAQ. The CDR3 has 13 amino acids. The CDR3 region is CASSLVRRPRAFF. In nucleotides, the CDR3 is TGTGCCAGCAGCTTAGTACGTCGACCCCGGGCTTTCTTT.

The chain employs TRBV7-2 and TRBJ2-2; possibly TRBD2 for D (5 bases). CDR3 size: 14 residues. The V gene's germline CDR1 is SGHTA and CDR2 FQGNSA. The germline V and J ends were trimmed by 4 bases and 2 bases, with 8 bases remaining between them. CDR3 bases: TGTGCCAGCAGCTCTCGGGGTAACACCGGGGAGCTGTTTTTT. Protein product: CASSSRGNTGELFF.

In its sample, this clone is medium-sized (0.01 to 0.1%). This rearrangement joins TRBV2 to TRBJ1-5; TRBD1 aligns across 10 bases. CDR1 is SNHLY, CDR2 FYNNEI, per germline. Unmatched junction bases numbered 5, after V lost 3 bases and J lost 6 bases. CDR3 length: 15 residues. CDR3 nucleotide sequence: TGTGCCAGCAGTGATCGAGGGACAGGGGCTCAGCCCCAGCATTTT. Translating it yields CASSDRGTGAQPQHF.

The CDR3 sequence is CASSQVPPWSDSYEQYF. The CDR3 nucleotides read TGTGCCAGCAGCCAAGTCCCCCCTTGGAGCGACTCCTACGAGCAGTACTTC. This sequence joins TRBV14 and TRBJ2-7; D is unresolved. The CDR3 contains 17 residues. The germline gives CDR1 SGHDN, CDR2 FVKESK. The V gene lost 1 base and the J gene lost 0 bases, with 16 bases spanning the gap.